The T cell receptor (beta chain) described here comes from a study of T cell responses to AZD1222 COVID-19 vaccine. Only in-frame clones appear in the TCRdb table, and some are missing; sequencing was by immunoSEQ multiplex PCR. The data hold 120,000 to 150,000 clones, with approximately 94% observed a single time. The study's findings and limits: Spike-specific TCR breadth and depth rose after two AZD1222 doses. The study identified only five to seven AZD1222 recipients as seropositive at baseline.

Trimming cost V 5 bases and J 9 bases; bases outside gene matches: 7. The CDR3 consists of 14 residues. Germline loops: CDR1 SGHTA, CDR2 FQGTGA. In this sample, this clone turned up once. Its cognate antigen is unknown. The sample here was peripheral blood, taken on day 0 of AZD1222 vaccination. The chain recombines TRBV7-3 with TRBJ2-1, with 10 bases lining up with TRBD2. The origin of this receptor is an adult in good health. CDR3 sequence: CASSRAGGPSEQFF. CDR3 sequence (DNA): TGTGCCAGCAGCCGAGCGGGGGGGCCCAGTGAGCAGTTCTTC.